The clone carrying this TCR beta chain was observed a handful of times. The antigen is undetermined. This sample was taken from a study of T-cell reconstitution after alpha-beta-depleted transplantation in children. Findings of the study overall: T-cell numbers and diversity one year post-transplant derived largely from freshly generated T cells. Reportedly, roughly two months post-transplant, alpha-beta T cells arose from several hundred expanded graft clones. The study traced high day-60 TCRbeta diversity in some patients to surviving recipient T cells and thymic progenitors.

Unique molecular identifiers were used to barcode this TCRbeta library. TCRdb reprocessed the PCR reads with MiXCR, giving one entry per CDR3 protein. In the table there are 580,000 or so distinct CDR3 sequences, about 21% of which are singletons. This CDR3 has 15 residues. Germline V gene sequence: CDR1 SGDLS, CDR2 YYNGEE. Trimming removed 4 bases at V and 2 bases at J, with 14 bases between. The source of this sequence is a boy under two years old who had a stem cell transplant for acute myeloid leukemia, so the T cells may come from the graft donor. Material: PBMCs, mostly from graft donor cells, obtained 360 days after TCRalphabeta/CD19-depleted stem cell transplant. The chain joins TRBV9 to TRBJ2-3; tentative D call: TRBD2 (5 bases). For the CDR3, the DNA is TGTGCCAGCAGCTCCCCTCGGGGATCCACAGATACGCAGTATTTT. It translates to CASSSPRGSTDTQYF.